Below are 19 T cell receptor beta chains sequenced from a single sample in a study of blood T cell repertoires in COVID-19. Sequencing was performed with immunoSEQ multiplex PCR; in TCRdb, only in-frame clones are kept and a portion is missing. The sample shows some 78,000 clones, roughly 80% of them seen only once. The sequenced sample was peripheral blood. Receptors were obtained from a man aged 55 to 70 with active or convalescent COVID-19.

This clone was detected only a few times. The chain uses TRBV5-1 and TRBJ2-7; TRBD2 matches at 7 bases. V lost 0 bases, J lost 6 bases, and 3 bases stayed unmatched. The V gene's germline CDR1 is SGHRS and CDR2 YFSETQ. CDR3 size: 13 residues. As DNA, the CDR3 is TGCGCCAGCAGCTTGGGACTAGCTTTCGAGCAGTACTTC. This codes for CASSLGLAFEQYF. The complete variable domain, with remaining parts taken from reference TRBV5-1 and TRBJ2-7, reads KAGVTQTPRYLIKTRGQQVTLSCSPISGHRSVSWYQQTPGQGLQFLFEYFSETQRNKGNFPGRFSGRQFSNSRSEMNVSTLELGDSALYLCASSLGLAFEQYFGPGTRLTVT.

The chain links TRBV5-5 to TRBJ2-7, with 9 bases fitting TRBD1. CDR3 length: 15 residues. Trimming cost V 1 base and J 3 bases; bases outside gene matches: 5. The germline V gene has CDR1 SGHKS and CDR2 YYEKEE (reference sequence). CDR3 sequence reads: CASSLRGQGIYEQYF. CDR3 in DNA: TGTGCCAGCAGCTTGAGGGGACAGGGAATCTACGAGCAGTACTTC.

The gene calls are TRBV6-1 and TRBJ1-4, with 8 bases matching TRBD1. The germline V gene encodes CDR1 MNHNS and CDR2 SASEGT. This CDR3 region has 15 residues. The trim removed 2 bases at V and 9 bases at J, leaving 8 bases unmatched. The CDR3 bases are TGTGCCAGCAGTGAATATGGGACAGGTGACCAAAAACTGTTTTTT. It specifies CASSEYGTGDQKLFF.

The chain uses TRBV9 and TRBJ2-1; D possibly corresponds to TRBD2 (5 bases). Germline-derived CDR1 and CDR2 are SGDLS and YYNGEE. V shed 4 bases and J shed 3 bases, with 8 bases lying between them. This CDR3 is built from 13 residues. The CDR3 nucleotides read TGTGCCAGCAGCAGAGACTACTACAATGAGCAGTTCTTC. It codes for CASSRDYYNEQFF.

The chain carries TRBV11-2 and TRBJ1-6; D is undetermined. The CDR3 is 14 amino acids. The germline gives CDR1 SGHAT, CDR2 FQNNGV. Deletions cut 0 bases from V and 12 bases from J, with 12 bases between. The CDR3 nucleotides are TGTGCCAGCAGCTTAGATCCGCTTACTGGACCCCTCCACTTT. It encodes CASSLDPLTGPLHF.

This chain uses TRBV7-3 with TRBJ1-6, with 9 bases lining up with TRBD1. CDR3 length: 14 residues. CDR1 and CDR2 (germline): SGHTA, FQGTGA. Trimming took 4 bases from V and 8 from J; bases not matched to a gene: 3. The CDR3 is CASSSGQGHSPLHF. The CDR3, as DNA: TGTGCCAGCAGCTCCGGACAGGGGCATTCACCCCTCCACTTT. Full variable domain (remainder filled in from reference TRBV7-3 and TRBJ1-6): GAGVSQTPSNKVTEKGKYVELRCDPISGHTALYWYRQSLGQGPEFLIYFQGTGAADDSGLPNDRFFAVRPEGSVSTLKIQRTERGDSAVYLCASSSGQGHSPLHFGNGTRLTVT.

This chain links TRBV28 with TRBJ2-1; a weak D match, TRBD1 (5 bases). The germline V and J ends were trimmed by 3 bases and 5 bases, with 8 bases remaining between them. This CDR3 is 13 amino acids long. Germline CDR1 is MDHEN and CDR2 is SYDVKM. This chain's CDR3 is CASSFQGDNEQFF. The CDR3, as DNA: TGTGCCAGCAGTTTTCAGGGTGACAATGAGCAGTTCTTC.

In its sample, this clone was seen a few times. The chain has TRBV18 and TRBJ1-4, with TRBD1 matching over 7 bases. The trim removed 0 bases at V and 8 bases at J, leaving 6 bases unmatched. Germline CDR1 reads KGHSH; CDR2 reads LQKENI. This CDR3 region has 15 residues. The CDR3, as DNA: TGTGCCAGCTCACCACCGAGTCAGGGGGGAGAAAAACTGTTTTTT. This gives the protein CASSPPSQGGEKLFF.

The V and J genes are TRBV7-2 and TRBJ1-1, with 9 bases aligning to TRBD1. V shed 5 bases and J 7 bases; nucleotides not matched to a gene: 17. CDR3 length: 17 amino acids. Germline V gene lookup returns CDR1 SGHTA and CDR2 FQGNSA. CDR3 residues: CASSPVGGTGLYGEAFF. CDR3 sequence (DNA): TGTGCCAGCAGCCCAGTGGGGGGGACAGGGCTGTATGGTGAAGCTTTCTTT.

This chain links TRBV5-1 with TRBJ1-2; 7 bases match TRBD1. The CDR3 totals 15 residues. Germline CDR1 is SGHRS and CDR2 is YFSETQ. The ends lost 3 bases at V and 1 base at J; junction bases unmatched: 6. The CDR3 protein is CASSSTTGHNYGYTF. The CDR3 nucleotides are TGCGCCAGCAGCTCGACGACAGGGCATAACTATGGCTACACCTTC.

V and J are TRBV7-2 and TRBJ2-2; D remains unclear. Germline-derived CDR1 and CDR2 are SGHTA and FQGNSA. The CDR3 runs 16 residues. Trimming removed 2 bases at V and 0 bases at J, with 10 bases between. The DNA of the CDR3 is TGTGCCAGCAGCTTATACACACCCGCGAACACCGGGGAGCTGTTTTTT. Its protein product is CASSLYTPANTGELFF.

J is TRBJ2-3 and V is TRBV6-2 or TRBV6-3; TRBD2 agrees at 8 bases. The CDR3 spans 14 residues. Germline trimming cut 6 bases from V and 3 bases from J; bases unmatched to any gene: 5. From germline, CDR1 is MNHEY and CDR2 SVGEGT. CDR3 sequence (DNA): TGTGCCAGCAGGCCTGGCGGGGGGACAGATACGCAGTATTTT. It is translated as CASRPGGGTDTQYF.

CDR3 DNA: TGTGCCAGCAGCTTTAGGGAGAATCAGCCCCAGCATTTT. This encodes CASSFRENQPQHF. V and J are TRBV7-2 and TRBJ1-5, with D unresolved. Trimming pared 3 bases from V and 4 bases from J, leaving 7 bases between. CDR3 length: 13 amino acids. Looked up from germline, CDR1 is SGHTA and CDR2 is FQGNSA.

This clone came up once. The rearrangement joins TRBV25-1 to TRBJ1-3; possible D gene TRBD1, 6 bases. V was shortened by 4 bases and J by 4 bases, with 14 bases between the two germline ends. Germline-derived CDR1 and CDR2 are MGHDK and SYGVNS. The CDR3 contains 15 residues. The CDR3 DNA follows: TGTGCCAGCAGTGTTGGGGGCGCTGAAGGAAACACCATATATTTT. Translation: CASSVGGAEGNTIYF.

The chain links TRBV19 to TRBJ1-2; D possibly corresponds to TRBD1 (6 bases). This CDR3 spans 15 amino acids. Germline loops: CDR1 LNHDA, CDR2 SQIVND (reference sequence). The V end lost 7 bases, the J end lost 6 bases, and 21 bases lay between the germline ends. CDR3 nucleotide sequence: TGTGCCAGTACTGTAGGTGGCAGGGGCTACCATGGCTACACCTTC. This codes for CASTVGGRGYHGYTF.

The gene calls are TRBV27 and TRBJ1-6; TRBD1 agrees at 10 bases. After removal of 4 bases from V and 9 bases from J, the junction contained 3 bases not matched to a gene. The CDR3 has 14 amino acids. CDR1 is MNHEY and CDR2 is SMNVEV in the germline V gene (reference sequence). CDR3 protein: CASSWDRGGSPLHF. DNA of the CDR3: TGTGCCAGCAGTTGGGACAGGGGAGGTTCACCCCTCCACTTT.

This chain connects TRBV19 to TRBJ1-1; TRBD1 matches at 11 bases. The trim removed 4 bases at V and 4 bases at J, leaving 5 bases unmatched. This CDR3 comprises 15 residues. CDR1 is LNHDA, CDR2 SQIVND, per germline (reference sequence). The CDR3 coding sequence is TGTGCCAGTAGTAGGGACAGGGGGATCGGCACTGAAGCTTTCTTT. Encoded protein: CASSRDRGIGTEAFF.

The genes are TRBV7-9 and TRBJ2-1; 7 positions agree with TRBD2. Losses at the gene ends were 4 bases for V and 2 bases for J; bases not matched to a gene: 5. Germline CDR1 reads SEHNR; CDR2 reads FQNEAQ (reference sequence). This CDR3 has 15 residues. CDR3 sequence: CASSYSGLAYNEQFF. CDR3 nucleotide sequence: TGTGCCAGCAGCTACTCAGGACTAGCCTACAATGAGCAGTTCTTC. Full variable domain (rest looked up from reference TRBV7-9 and TRBJ2-1): DTGVSQNPRHKITKRGQNVTFRCDPISEHNRLYWYRQTLGQGPEFLTYFQNEAQLEKSRLLSDRFSAERPKGSFSTLEIQRTEQGDSAMYLCASSYSGLAYNEQFFGPGTRLTVL.

This clone turned up a few times. CDR3 sequence: CASSSGQGTTEAFF. In DNA form, the CDR3 reads TGTGCCAGCAGTTCCGGACAGGGGACCACTGAAGCTTTCTTT. The chain joins TRBV28 to TRBJ1-1, with TRBD1 matching 9 bases. Trimming at V came to 4 bases and at J to 4 bases, leaving 4 bases not matched to a gene. CDR1 is MDHEN and CDR2 is SYDVKM in the germline V gene. The CDR3 contains 14 residues.